Each of the 27 T cell receptor beta chains below was sequenced from the same sample in a study of blood T cell repertoires in COVID-19. Produced via immunoSEQ multiplex PCR; TCRdb's table is partial and in-frame only. The sample carries 60,000 to 80,000 clones, roughly 85% recorded once. Sequenced material: peripheral blood. These receptors all stem from a woman older than 75 with acute or convalescent COVID-19.

This clone was counted a single time. The sample contains more than one DNA sequence encoding this CDR3. This chain links TRBV12-3 or TRBV12-4 with TRBJ1-1; D is possibly TRBD1 (6 bases). The ends were cut back, 6 bases at V and 5 bases at J, with 13 bases in the middle. The CDR3 spans 13 residues. The CDR3 protein is CASRLLGGTEAFF. CDR3 DNA sequence: TGTGCCAGCAGACTTTTAGGGGGAACTGAAGCTTTCTTT.

J is TRBJ1-1 and V is TRBV18; 10 positions match TRBD1. Germline CDR1 reads KGHSH; CDR2 reads LQKENI. The V and J ends lost 5 bases and 7 bases, in that order; junction bases with no gene match: 7. The CDR3 is 14 residues long. The CDR3 bases are TGTGCCAGCTCAGCCCGGGACAGGGGCGGTGAAGCTTTCTTT. The encoded protein is CASSARDRGGEAFF.

The chain is built from TRBV7-2 and TRBJ1-1; possible D gene TRBD1, 5 bases. CDR3 size: 16 residues. V dropped 0 bases and J dropped 4 bases, with 15 bases sitting between them. Germline V CDR1 and CDR2: SGHTA, FQGNSA. The CDR3 region has the DNA TGTGCCAGCAGCTTAGCCCAAGGCAGGGCGCGCACTGAAGCTTTCTTT. Translating gives CASSLAQGRARTEAFF. Variable domain in full (rest from reference TRBV7-2 and TRBJ1-1): GAGVSQSPSNKVTEKGKDVELRCDPISGHTALYWYRQSLGQGLEFLIYFQGNSAPDKSGLPSDRFSAERTGGSVSTLTIQRTQQEDSAVYLCASSLAQGRARTEAFFGQGTRLTVV.

This clone has only one observation. The rearrangement uses TRBV5-4 and TRBJ1-1; no reliable D call. This CDR3 is 15 amino acids long. V was pared by 4 bases and J by 2 bases, with 15 bases between. CDR1 SGHNT and CDR2 YYREEE come from the germline V gene (reference sequence). The CDR3: CASSQGVTVNTEAFF. CDR3 bases: TGTGCCAGCAGCCAAGGTGTCACAGTCAACACTGAAGCTTTCTTT.

The genes are TRBV4-3 and TRBJ1-4; weak D call: TRBD1 (5 bases). V was pared by 0 bases and J by 7 bases, with 9 bases between. This CDR3 spans 14 amino acids. Germline loops: CDR1 LGHNA, CDR2 YSLEER. The CDR3, as DNA: TGCGCCAGCAGCCAAGAAAGCAGGGTTGAAAAACTGTTTTTT. Its translation is CASSQESRVEKLFF.

V usage is TRBV11-1 and J usage is TRBJ1-2; D possibly corresponds to TRBD1 (6 bases). The V and J ends lost 5 bases and 7 bases respectively, with 14 bases between them. Germline V gene data show CDR1 as SGHAT and CDR2 as FQDESV (reference sequence). The CDR3 totals 13 residues. The CDR3, as DNA: TGTGCCAGCAGCGCCCCCCCAGGGGCTGGCTACACCTTC. Translated: CASSAPPGAGYTF.

J is TRBJ2-7 and V is TRBV29-1; possibly TRBD1 for D (5 bases). The CDR3 is 12 amino acids. V was clipped by 7 bases and J by 3 bases, with 13 bases between them. CDR1 and CDR2 (germline): SQVTM, ANQGSEA. CDR3 nucleotide sequence: TGCAGCGGTGGACGGACATTCTACGAGCAGTACTTC. Residues: CSGGRTFYEQYF.

This rearrangement joins TRBV11-2 to TRBJ2-7; D may be TRBD1 (5 bases). Germline lookup yields CDR1 SGHAT and CDR2 FQNNGV. V was clipped by 3 bases and J by 5 bases, with 14 bases between them. The CDR3 contains 14 residues. The CDR3: CASSFRQPLDEQYF. The CDR3 DNA sequence: TGTGCCAGCAGCTTCCGACAGCCCCTCGACGAGCAGTACTTC.

This chain uses TRBV27 with TRBJ1-4; possible D gene TRBD1, 6 bases. The germline gives CDR1 MNHEY, CDR2 SMNVEV (reference sequence). V gave up 6 bases and J gave up 3 bases, with 8 bases separating them. The CDR3 is made up of 13 amino acids. This CDR3 is CASRGTPNEKLFF. In nucleotides, the CDR3 is TGTGCCAGCAGGGGGACACCTAATGAAAAACTGTTTTTT.

The chain employs TRBV5-1 and TRBJ2-7; D may be TRBD2 (7 bases). CDR1 is SGHRS, CDR2 YFSETQ, per germline. Trimming left V 3 bases short and J 6 bases short, with 13 bases between. CDR3 length: 13 amino acids. CDR3 DNA sequence: TGCGCCAGCAGCTGGGGGGGCAGCGTCGAGCAGTACTTC. As protein: CASSWGGSVEQYF.

V and J are TRBV7-3 and TRBJ2-5, with 9 bases aligning to TRBD2. Trimming removed 5 bases from V and 5 bases from J; junction bases left unmatched: 3. The germline V gene encodes CDR1 SGHTA and CDR2 FQGTGA. CDR3 length equals 13 residues. In nucleotides, the CDR3 is TGTGCCAGCAGCCACGCGGGAGGGGAGACCCAGTACTTC. This codes for CASSHAGGETQYF.

The sample holds one count of this clone. The chain links TRBV7-9 to TRBJ2-6; weak D call: TRBD1 (7 bases). Between the trimmed V and J ends, which lost 5 bases and 0 bases, there was a span of 14 bases. CDR1 SEHNR and CDR2 FQNEAQ come from the germline V gene (reference sequence). The CDR3 totals 17 residues. The CDR3: CASSPTGDFSGANVLTF. CDR3 nucleotide sequence: TGTGCCAGCAGCCCTACAGGGGACTTCTCTGGGGCCAACGTCCTGACTTTC. Full variable domain (remainder filled in from reference TRBV7-9 and TRBJ2-6): DTGVSQNPRHKITKRGQNVTFRCDPISEHNRLYWYRQTLGQGPEFLTYFQNEAQLEKSRLLSDRFSAERPKGSFSTLEIQRTEQGDSAMYLCASSPTGDFSGANVLTFGAGSRLTVL.

In its sample, this clone was seen many times. The chain is built from TRBV5-1 and TRBJ1-2; no clear D. V gave up 2 bases and J gave up 2 bases, with 13 bases separating them. This CDR3 region has 15 residues. Germline loops: CDR1 SGHRS, CDR2 YFSETQ. CDR3 DNA sequence: TGCGCCAGCAGCTTAATGACACTTCGGAACTATGGCTACACCTTC. This translates into CASSLMTLRNYGYTF.

The chain has TRBV5-3 and TRBJ1-2; D not resolved. TRBV5-3 counts as an open reading frame of uncertain function. The germline V and J ends were trimmed by 0 bases and 3 bases, with 9 bases remaining between them. This CDR3 comprises 14 residues. CDR3 sequence reads: CARSLAAEYYGYTF. The DNA for the CDR3 is TGTGCCAGAAGCTTGGCAGCGGAGTACTATGGCTACACCTTC.

The chain combines TRBV19 with TRBJ1-4; perhaps TRBD1 as D (6 bases). Germline V gene sequence: CDR1 LNHDA, CDR2 SQIVND (reference sequence). The V end was cut by 2 bases, the J end by 0 bases, with 16 bases between. The CDR3 totals 18 residues. CDR3 DNA: TGTGCCAGTAGTATACTGAGTTTGGACAGAACAACTAATGAAAAACTGTTTTTT. It specifies CASSILSLDRTTNEKLFF.

CDR3 nucleotide sequence: TGTGCCAGCAGCCGGGGCGTCAGCTCCTACGAGCAGTACTTC. Its translation is CASSRGVSSYEQYF. The V gene is TRBV3-1 (or the pseudogene TRBV3-2), the J gene TRBJ2-7; D perhaps matches TRBD1 (5 bases). V lost 4 bases, J lost 0 bases, and 10 bases lay in between. This CDR3 contains 14 residues. In germline, CDR1 is LGHDT, CDR2 YNNKEL (reference sequence).

J is TRBJ1-1 and V is TRBV5-5; D not resolved. The V and J ends lost 1 base and 1 base respectively, with 8 bases between them. CDR1 and CDR2 from the germline V gene are SGHKS and YYEKEE (reference sequence). The CDR3 is 14 residues long. DNA for the CDR3: TGTGCCAGCAGCTTGTTCAGTGAGAACACTGAAGCTTTCTTT. It encodes CASSLFSENTEAFF.

The chain joins TRBV19 to TRBJ1-4; D remains unclear. V dropped 5 bases and J dropped 4 bases, with 17 bases sitting between them. The CDR3 loop spans 16 amino acids. The germline V gene has CDR1 LNHDA and CDR2 SQIVND (reference sequence). The CDR3 loop reads CASSSPRTGSNEKLFF. The CDR3 coding sequence is TGTGCCAGTAGTTCCCCCAGGACGGGAAGTAATGAAAAACTGTTTTTT.

This chain connects TRBV5-1 to TRBJ1-6; TRBD1 matches 8 bases. Looked up from germline, CDR1 is SGHRS and CDR2 is YFSETQ. The CDR3 sequence is 15 residues long. Unmatched junction bases numbered 10, after V lost 4 bases and J lost 10 bases. CDR3: CASSPLTGVESPLHF. CDR3 sequence (DNA): TGCGCCAGCAGCCCACTGACAGGGGTCGAGTCACCCCTCCACTTT.

V is TRBV6-2 or TRBV6-3 and J is TRBJ2-5, with a weak D call TRBD1 (6 bases). Germline V gives CDR1 MNHEY, CDR2 SVGEGT. The V end lost 6 bases, the J end lost 0 bases, and 14 bases lay between the germline ends. This CDR3 is 15 amino acids long. CDR3 sequence reads: CASSRLRGDQETQYF. CDR3 bases: TGTGCCAGCAGCCGCCTCAGGGGAGACCAAGAGACCCAGTACTTC.

The chain uses TRBV7-8 and TRBJ2-2; 9 nucleotides line up with TRBD1. The trim removed 4 bases at V and 4 bases at J, leaving 10 bases unmatched. Germline V gives CDR1 SGHVS, CDR2 FQNEAQ. CDR3 size: 17 residues. The CDR3 sequence is CASSSIPGQGFTGELFF. The CDR3 DNA follows: TGTGCCAGCAGCTCAATACCCGGACAGGGGTTCACCGGGGAGCTGTTTTTT.

This clone was counted a single time. V and J are TRBV27 and TRBJ1-4, with 7 bases matching TRBD1. The germline V gene has CDR1 MNHEY and CDR2 SMNVEV (reference sequence). The CDR3 is made up of 14 amino acids. The ends lost 6 bases at V and 3 bases at J; junction bases unmatched: 4. DNA for the CDR3: TGTGCCAGCAGAAGACAGGGCTCTAATGAAAAACTGTTTTTT. It yields the protein CASRRQGSNEKLFF.

The chain couples TRBV5-4 to TRBJ1-6; TRBD1 agrees at 9 bases. This CDR3 spans 18 amino acids. CDR1 and CDR2 from the germline V gene are SGHNT and YYREEE (reference sequence). The V gene end was trimmed by 1 base and the J gene end by 8 bases; junction bases not matched to a gene: 13. Here the CDR3 reads CASSLRRSTGGAHSPLHF. The CDR3 DNA sequence: TGTGCCAGCAGCTTGCGCCGTTCGACAGGGGGTGCGCATTCACCCCTCCACTTT.

This chain links TRBV19 with TRBJ1-5; 8 nucleotides line up with TRBD1. The CDR3 extends over 14 amino acids. Looked up from germline, CDR1 is LNHDA and CDR2 is SQIVND (reference sequence). With 4 bases clipped from V and 7 bases from J, the junction kept 6 bases outside the gene matches. In DNA, the CDR3 is TGTGCCAGTAGTAACAGGGGGGCAGGCCAGCCCCAGCATTTT. Amino acid sequence: CASSNRGAGQPQHF.

This chain joins TRBV7-3 and TRBJ1-1, with 7 bases identical to TRBD1. Germline CDR1 is SGHTA and CDR2 is FQGTGA. CDR3 size: 13 residues. Losses at the gene ends were 5 bases for V and 4 bases for J; bases not matched to a gene: 4. The CDR3 nucleotides are TGTGCCAGCAGCCAGACAGGGACCACTGAAGCTTTCTTT. This codes for CASSQTGTTEAFF.

The chain carries TRBV5-4 and TRBJ2-7; 8 bases match TRBD1. This CDR3 contains 13 residues. Germline V gives CDR1 SGHNT, CDR2 YYREEE (reference sequence). Trimming cost V 2 bases and J 5 bases; bases outside gene matches: 3. This CDR3 is CASSFRGRDEQYF. DNA of the CDR3: TGTGCCAGCAGCTTCAGGGGGCGTGACGAGCAGTACTTC.

The chain is built from TRBV2 and TRBJ1-3; 7 nucleotides match TRBD1. J was trimmed by 0 bases and V by 5 bases; bases with no gene match: 4. The CDR3 extends over 15 amino acids. Germline loops: CDR1 SNHLY, CDR2 FYNNEI. CDR3 in amino acids: CASSWDSRSGNTIYF. DNA for the CDR3: TGTGCCAGCAGTTGGGACAGCCGCTCTGGAAACACCATATATTTT.